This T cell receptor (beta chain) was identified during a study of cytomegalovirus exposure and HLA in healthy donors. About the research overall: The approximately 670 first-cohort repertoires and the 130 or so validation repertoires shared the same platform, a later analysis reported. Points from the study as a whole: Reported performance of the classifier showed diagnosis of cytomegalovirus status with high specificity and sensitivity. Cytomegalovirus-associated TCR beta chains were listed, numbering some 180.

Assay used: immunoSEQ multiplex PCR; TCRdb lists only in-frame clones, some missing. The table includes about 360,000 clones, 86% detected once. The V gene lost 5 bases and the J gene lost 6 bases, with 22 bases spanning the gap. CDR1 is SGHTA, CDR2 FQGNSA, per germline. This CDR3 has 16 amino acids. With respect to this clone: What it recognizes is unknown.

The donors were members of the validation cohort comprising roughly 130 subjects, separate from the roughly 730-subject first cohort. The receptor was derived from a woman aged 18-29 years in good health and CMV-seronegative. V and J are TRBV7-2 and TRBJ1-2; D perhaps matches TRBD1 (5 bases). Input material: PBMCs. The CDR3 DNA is TGTGCCAGCAGCCCAGGGACTCCTTTTGACCCAAATGGCTACACCTTC. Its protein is CASSPGTPFDPNGYTF.